The sample holds a few counts of the clone carrying this T cell receptor beta chain. Antigen specificity is unknown. Construction of TCR beta libraries relied on iRepertoire HTBI primers and on Arm-PCR targeting CDR3 regions. TCRdb used MiXCR to reprocess the multiplex PCR reads, holding one entry per CDR3 protein. Among 400,000 to 500,000 distinct CDR3 sequences listed, roughly 21% were seen once. The germline gives CDR1 SGHKS, CDR2 YYEKEE (reference sequence). V lost 0 bases, J lost 3 bases, and 7 bases lay in between. The CDR3 consists of 14 residues. This specimen comes from a study of regulatory T cells in long-lasting Graves disease. On the study more broadly: In persistent Graves' disease, antithyroid drugs had been taken for over 5 years and TSH receptor antibodies stayed positive. The study's findings and limits: New patients shared fewer public clonotypes (approximately 970) than persistent patients did (around 3,000). TRBV28, TRBJ1-2 and TRBJ2-5 were favored in persistent disease.

Time point given: persistent/refractory GD, antithyroid drugs over 5 years with positive TRAb. With RNA extracted from PBMCs as input, the TCR library was made. EDTA tubes received around 9 milliliters of drawn peripheral blood. This chain links TRBV5-5 with TRBJ1-5; D gene uncertain. The origin of this receptor is a female donor with Graves disease. The sample was peripheral blood mononuclear cells (PBMCs), taken when the disease was refractory, from a patient treated with antithyroid drugs. CDR3 DNA: TGTGCCAGCAGCTTGGGCTACCACAATCAGCCCCAGCATTTT. As protein: CASSLGYHNQPQHF.